These 28 T cell receptor beta chains were all obtained from the same sample, sequenced in a study of metastatic and nonmetastatic thyroid tumors. TCRdb reanalyzed the PCR reads with MiXCR. Of approximately 60,000 clones in the sample, less than 30% were seen once. Not a single patient had been given any form of treatment at any point before undergoing thyroid surgery. Sequencing was done on a sample of blood. The receptors derive from a female donor with papillary thyroid cancer or a benign thyroid nodule (not recorded which). Some clones in this sample may be carry-over from other donors' samples.

This clone was recorded a few times. The chain has TRBV6-5 and TRBJ2-7; D possibly corresponds to TRBD2 (6 bases). This CDR3 is 16 amino acids long. Germline loops: CDR1 MNHEY, CDR2 SVGAGI. V was shortened by 0 bases and J by 0 bases, with 12 bases between the two germline ends. The CDR3 spells CASSYSGLEGSYEQYF. In DNA form, the CDR3 reads TGTGCCAGCAGTTACTCAGGGCTGGAGGGCTCCTACGAGCAGTACTTC.

The chain is built from TRBV11-2 and TRBJ2-1; 10 positions agree with TRBD2. This CDR3 has 16 residues. The V and J ends lost 3 bases and 0 bases, in that order; junction bases with no gene match: 2. Germline V gene lookup returns CDR1 SGHAT and CDR2 FQNNGV. The CDR3 DNA is TGTGCCAGCAGCTTTGGACTAGCGGTCTCCTACAATGAGCAGTTCTTC. Residues: CASSFGLAVSYNEQFF.

This clone was found a few times. The V and J genes are TRBV7-2 and TRBJ2-7; 8 bases are shared with TRBD2. Germline V gene lookup returns CDR1 SGHTA and CDR2 FQGNSA. There are 15 residues in the CDR3. With 5 bases clipped from V and 2 bases from J, the junction kept 8 bases outside the gene matches. The CDR3 protein is CASSTGAGGTYEQYF. CDR3 nucleotide sequence: TGTGCCAGCAGCACCGGGGCGGGGGGTACCTACGAGCAGTACTTC.

This clone came up a few times. This chain uses TRBV6-1 with TRBJ2-5; unclear D gene. The V and J ends lost 2 bases and 4 bases respectively, with 8 bases between them. The germline gives CDR1 MNHNS, CDR2 SASEGT. The CDR3 loop spans 13 amino acids. The chain's CDR3 is CASSELVGETQYF. CDR3 coding DNA: TGTGCCAGCAGTGAACTTGTTGGAGAGACCCAGTACTTC.

The rearrangement links TRBV11-2 to TRBJ1-6, with TRBD1 identical over 8 bases. CDR1 SGHAT and CDR2 FQNNGV come from the germline V gene. Trimming removed 6 bases from V and 9 bases from J; junction bases left unmatched: 10. CDR3 length: 15 amino acids. Here the CDR3 DNA reads TGTGCCAGCAGTCGAACGGACAGGGCCAGTTCACCCCTCCACTTT. This sequence encodes CASSRTDRASSPLHF.

This clone was seen only a few times. This rearrangement joins TRBV6-1 to TRBJ1-6; the D gene is possibly TRBD1 (5 bases). This CDR3 is built from 13 residues. V was pared by 7 bases and J by 7 bases, with 11 bases between. Germline V gene lookup returns CDR1 MNHNS and CDR2 SASEGT. DNA of the CDR3: TGTGCCAGCAAAACAGGAAAAAATTCACCCCTCCACTTT. As protein: CASKTGKNSPLHF.

This clone was observed at least ten times. The rearrangement links TRBV4-1 to TRBJ1-2, with 12 positions matching TRBD1. Germline assignment: CDR1 MGHRA and CDR2 YSYEKL. After removal of 2 bases from V and 3 bases from J, the junction contained 13 bases not matched to a gene. The CDR3 is 19 amino acids. In nucleotides, the CDR3 is TGCGCCAGCAGCCAAAATCTGGACGGGACAGGGGGCGCAGACTATGGCTACACCTTC. It translates to CASSQNLDGTGGADYGYTF.

CDR3 sequence reads: CASSASGRGTDTQYF. CDR3 nucleotides: TGTGCCAGCAGTGCCAGCGGGAGGGGCACAGATACGCAGTATTTT. This chain joins TRBV2 and TRBJ2-3; TRBD2 matches 10 bases. The V gene end was trimmed by 4 bases and the J gene end by 1 base; junction bases not matched to a gene: 2. CDR1 SNHLY and CDR2 FYNNEI come from the germline V gene. This CDR3 has 15 residues.

The CDR3 loop is CASSLGYEISYEQYF. DNA for the CDR3: TGTGCCAGCAGCTTAGGGTATGAGATTTCCTACGAGCAGTACTTC. This sequence joins TRBV11-2 and TRBJ2-7; D is undetermined. Germline V gives CDR1 SGHAT, CDR2 FQNNGV. This CDR3 is built from 15 residues. Trimming left V 1 base short and J 1 base short, with 11 bases between. Looking up the rest from reference TRBV11-2 and TRBJ2-7 gives the full variable domain: EAGVAQSPRYKIIEKRQSVAFWCNPISGHATLYWYQQILGQGPKLLIQFQNNGVVDDSQLPKDRFSAERLKGVDSTLKIQPAKLEDSAVYLCASSLGYEISYEQYFGPGTRLTVT.

The rearrangement uses TRBV5-1 and TRBJ2-7; D ambiguous. Germline V gives CDR1 SGHRS, CDR2 YFSETQ. The V end lost 0 bases, the J end lost 3 bases, and 7 bases lay between the germline ends. The CDR3 spans 13 residues. The CDR3 sequence is CASSLASFYEQYF. Here the CDR3 DNA reads TGCGCCAGCAGCTTGGCTAGTTTCTACGAGCAGTACTTC.

This chain links TRBV28 with TRBJ2-7, with 9 bases lining up with TRBD1. CDR1 is MDHEN and CDR2 is SYDVKM in the germline V gene. The CDR3 consists of 15 residues. V was clipped by 1 base and J by 2 bases; unmatched bases: 3. CDR3 protein: CASSLLGTGTYEQYF. The CDR3, as DNA: TGTGCCAGCAGTTTATTAGGGACAGGGACCTACGAGCAGTACTTC.

This clone was seen many times. The rearrangement joins TRBV19 to TRBJ1-4, with a weak D call TRBD1 (5 bases). V lost 4 bases and J 5 bases, leaving 8 bases between the germline ends. From germline, CDR1 is LNHDA and CDR2 SQIVND (reference sequence). CDR3 length equals 13 residues. CDR3 residues: CASSTDINEKLFF. The CDR3 DNA reads as TGTGCCAGTAGTACGGACATAAATGAAAAACTGTTTTTT.

This clone was observed a few times. V is TRBV10-3 and J is TRBJ2-1; D uncertain. The V gene lost 6 bases and the J gene lost 1 base, with 7 bases spanning the gap. Germline V gives CDR1 ENHRY, CDR2 SYGVKD. The CDR3 consists of 13 residues. CDR3 coding DNA: TGTGCCATCAGGCCAGAATCCTACAATGAGCAGTTCTTC. Protein product: CAIRPESYNEQFF.

By sample share, this clone is medium-sized. The chain recombines TRBV6-1 with TRBJ1-1; D gene ambiguous. Germline V gives CDR1 MNHNS, CDR2 SASEGT. This CDR3 is 14 amino acids long. Trimming pared 4 bases from V and 0 bases from J, leaving 9 bases between. CDR3 sequence (DNA): TGTGCCAGCAGTGTCTCAACTATGAACACTGAAGCTTTCTTT. Its translation: CASSVSTMNTEAFF.

There are a few counts of this clone. The chain has TRBV13 and TRBJ2-5, with TRBD2 matching over 7 bases. Germline CDR1 is PRHDT and CDR2 is FYEKMQ (reference sequence). The CDR3 has 16 amino acids. The V gene end was trimmed by 4 bases and the J gene end by 5 bases; junction bases not matched to a gene: 13. The CDR3 here is CASSSTPGSGRETQYF. Written as DNA, the CDR3 is TGTGCCAGCAGCTCGACCCCTGGGTCCGGGAGGGAGACCCAGTACTTC.

This chain uses TRBV20-1 with TRBJ2-7; TRBD1 is a possible D gene (5 bases). The CDR3 is made up of 14 amino acids. The germline V gene encodes CDR1 DFQATT and CDR2 SNEGSKA (reference sequence). The V gene lost 2 bases and the J gene lost 3 bases, with 14 bases spanning the gap. CDR3 sequence reads: CSARNNRQFYEQYF. The CDR3 nucleotides read TGCAGTGCTAGAAATAATCGACAGTTCTACGAGCAGTACTTC.

The chain employs TRBV12-3 or TRBV12-4 and TRBJ2-1; possibly TRBD1 for D (5 bases). The CDR3 runs to 12 residues. Trimming left V 6 bases short and J 7 bases short, with 10 bases between. CDR3: CASSPRVNEQFF. The CDR3 region has the DNA TGTGCCAGCAGCCCCAGGGTGAATGAGCAGTTCTTC.

The chain combines TRBV7-2 with TRBJ2-7; D remains ambiguous. Deletions cut 0 bases from V and 0 bases from J, with 9 bases between. Germline values: CDR1 SGHTA, CDR2 FQGNSA. The CDR3 runs 15 residues. The CDR3 coding sequence is TGTGCCAGCAGCTTAGCGGCCTGGAGCTCCTACGAGCAGTACTTC. Protein: CASSLAAWSSYEQYF. The full variable domain, its missing parts supplied by reference TRBV7-2 and TRBJ2-7, is GAGVSQSPSNKVTEKGKDVELRCDPISGHTALYWYRQSLGQGLEFLIYFQGNSAPDKSGLPSDRFSAERTGGSVSTLTIQRTQQEDSAVYLCASSLAAWSSYEQYFGPGTRLTVT.

This clone was seen only a few times. In DNA, the CDR3 is TGTGCCAGCAGTTACGATCAGGGGAAAGCTTTCTTT. It translates to CASSYDQGKAFF. The rearrangement uses TRBV6-2 or TRBV6-3 and TRBJ1-1; tentatively, D is TRBD1 (6 bases). Trimming removed 2 bases at V and 9 bases at J, with 10 bases between. The CDR3 is 12 residues long. Germline V lookup: CDR1 MNHEY, CDR2 SVGEGT.

V gene TRBV6-2 or TRBV6-3 combines with J gene TRBJ2-7; the match to TRBD2 covers 10 bases. J gave up 5 bases and V 6 bases, and 19 bases lay outside the gene matches. From germline, CDR1 is MNHEY and CDR2 SVGEGT. The CDR3 runs 18 residues. The CDR3: CASSQYNLRLAGLNEQYF. The DNA for the CDR3 is TGTGCCAGCAGCCAATATAACTTGAGACTAGCGGGTTTGAACGAGCAGTACTTC.

This clone was detected ten times or more. The rearrangement joins TRBV19 to TRBJ2-7, with 8 bases lining up with TRBD2. Germline loops: CDR1 LNHDA, CDR2 SQIVND (reference sequence). The CDR3 spans 18 residues. The V segment lost 8 bases and the J segment 0 bases; nucleotides outside the gene matches: 18. CDR3 DNA sequence: TGTGCCAGTTCCCAGAGTTGGGGTAGTAGCGGGGACTCCTACGAGCAGTACTTC. It yields the protein CASSQSWGSSGDSYEQYF.

This clone was observed many times. The gene calls are TRBV11-3 and TRBJ2-3, with 9 bases matching TRBD2. Germline V gene data show CDR1 as SGHNT and CDR2 as YENEEA. The CDR3 consists of 15 residues. Trimming cost V 5 bases and J 3 bases; bases outside gene matches: 6. The CDR3 loop is CASSAGLARTDTQYF. In DNA, the CDR3 is TGTGCCAGCAGCGCAGGACTAGCGAGAACAGATACGCAGTATTTT.

This clone was counted only a few times. This chain uses TRBV6-1 with TRBJ2-7; 7 bases align to TRBD2. J was trimmed by 2 bases and V by 1 base; bases with no gene match: 5. Germline loops: CDR1 MNHNS, CDR2 SASEGT. This CDR3 region has 15 residues. CDR3 sequence: CASSEGRGLTYEQYF. CDR3 bases: TGTGCCAGCAGTGAAGGGCGGGGGTTGACCTACGAGCAGTACTTC.

The sample holds many counts of this clone. The chain links TRBV7-9 to TRBJ1-1; 9 nucleotides match TRBD1. This CDR3 has 14 amino acids. Trimming cost V 5 bases and J 6 bases; bases outside gene matches: 7. The germline gives CDR1 SEHNR, CDR2 FQNEAQ (reference sequence). Here the CDR3 reads CASSPGTGYPEAFF. The CDR3 DNA reads as TGTGCCAGCAGCCCCGGGACAGGGTACCCTGAAGCTTTCTTT.

This clone was seen ten or more times. The chain has TRBV5-5 and TRBJ2-7; D assignment may be TRBD1 or TRBD2 (5 bases each). In germline, CDR1 is SGHKS, CDR2 YYEKEE (reference sequence). V lost 0 bases and J 2 bases, leaving 6 bases between the germline ends. This CDR3 spans 13 amino acids. CDR3: CASSLGGTYEQYF. CDR3 in DNA: TGTGCCAGCAGCTTGGGGGGGACCTACGAGCAGTACTTC.

This chain joins TRBV6-1 and TRBJ1-2; 12 bases match TRBD1. The CDR3 sequence is 13 residues long. In germline, CDR1 is MNHNS, CDR2 SASEGT. V was clipped by 5 bases and J by 7 bases; unmatched bases: 2. DNA of the CDR3: TGTGCCAGCAGTTGGGACAGGGGGCTTGGCTACACCTTC. Protein product: CASSWDRGLGYTF.

The CDR3: CASSPRTRQVNYEQYF. CDR3 DNA sequence: TGCGCCAGCAGCCCCCGAACCCGACAGGTTAACTACGAGCAGTACTTC. V is TRBV5-1 and J is TRBJ2-7; TRBD1 might be the D (6 bases). Trimming shortened V by 4 bases and J by 3 bases, and 20 bases separated the two germline ends. The CDR3 is 16 amino acids. The germline gives CDR1 SGHRS, CDR2 YFSETQ.

The chain combines TRBV6-4 with TRBJ2-7, with 8 bases aligning to TRBD1. The CDR3 length is 12 residues. Trimming took 6 bases from V and 6 from J; bases not matched to a gene: 4. In germline, CDR1 is MRHNA, CDR2 SNTAGT. The CDR3 reads CASRGQVGEQYF. The CDR3 DNA sequence: TGTGCCAGCAGGGGACAGGTGGGCGAGCAGTACTTC.